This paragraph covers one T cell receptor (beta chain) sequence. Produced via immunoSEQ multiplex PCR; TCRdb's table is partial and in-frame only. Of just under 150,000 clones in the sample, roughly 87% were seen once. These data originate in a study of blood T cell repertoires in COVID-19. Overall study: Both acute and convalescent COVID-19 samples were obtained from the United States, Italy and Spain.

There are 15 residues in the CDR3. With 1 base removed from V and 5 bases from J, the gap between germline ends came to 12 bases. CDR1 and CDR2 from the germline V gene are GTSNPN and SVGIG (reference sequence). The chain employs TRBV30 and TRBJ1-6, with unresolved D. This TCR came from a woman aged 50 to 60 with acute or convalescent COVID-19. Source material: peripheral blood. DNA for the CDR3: TGTGCCTGGAGTGGGAGCCCTCCCGATAATTCACCCCTCCACTTT. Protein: CAWSGSPPDNSPLHF.